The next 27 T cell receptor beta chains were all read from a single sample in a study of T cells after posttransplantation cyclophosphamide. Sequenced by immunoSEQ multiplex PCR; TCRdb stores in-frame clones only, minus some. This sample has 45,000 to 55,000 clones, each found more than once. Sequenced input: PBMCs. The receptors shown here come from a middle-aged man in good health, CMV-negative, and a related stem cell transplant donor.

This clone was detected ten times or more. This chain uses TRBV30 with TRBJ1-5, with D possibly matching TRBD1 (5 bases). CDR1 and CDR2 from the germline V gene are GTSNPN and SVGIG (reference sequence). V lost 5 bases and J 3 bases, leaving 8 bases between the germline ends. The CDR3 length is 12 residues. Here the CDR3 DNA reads TGTGCCTGGGGACATCCCAATCAGCCCCAGCATTTT. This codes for CAWGHPNQPQHF.

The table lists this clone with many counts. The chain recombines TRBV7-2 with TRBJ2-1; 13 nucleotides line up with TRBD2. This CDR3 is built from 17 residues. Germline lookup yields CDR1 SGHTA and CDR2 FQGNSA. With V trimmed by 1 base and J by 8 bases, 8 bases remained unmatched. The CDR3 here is CASSLEPRLAGGHEQFF. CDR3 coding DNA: TGTGCCAGCAGCTTAGAACCCCGACTAGCGGGAGGCCATGAGCAGTTCTTC.

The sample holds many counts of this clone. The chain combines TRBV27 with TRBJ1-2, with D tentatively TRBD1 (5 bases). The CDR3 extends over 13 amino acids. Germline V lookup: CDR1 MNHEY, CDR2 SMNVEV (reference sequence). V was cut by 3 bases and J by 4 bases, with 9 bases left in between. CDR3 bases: TGTGCCAGCAGTTTCGCGGGGGGCTATGGCTACACCTTC. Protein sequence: CASSFAGGYGYTF.

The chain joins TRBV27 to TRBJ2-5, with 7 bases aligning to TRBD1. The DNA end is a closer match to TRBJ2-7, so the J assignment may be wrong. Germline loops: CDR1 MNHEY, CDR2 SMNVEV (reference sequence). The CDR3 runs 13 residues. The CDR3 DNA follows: TGTGCCAGCAGTAGACAGGGTGGCTACGAGCAGTACTTC. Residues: CASSRQGGYEQYF.

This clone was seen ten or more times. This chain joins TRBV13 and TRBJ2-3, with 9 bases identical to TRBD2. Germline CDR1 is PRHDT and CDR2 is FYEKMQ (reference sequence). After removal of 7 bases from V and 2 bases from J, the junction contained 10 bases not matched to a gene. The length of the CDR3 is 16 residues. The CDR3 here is CASNLLAGGYTDTQYF. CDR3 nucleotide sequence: TGTGCCAGCAACCTACTGGCGGGAGGGTACACAGATACGCAGTATTTT.

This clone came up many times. CDR3 sequence: CASTQTGAGRAFF. The CDR3 nucleotides are TGTGCCAGCACTCAGACAGGGGCGGGGAGAGCTTTCTTT. V and J are TRBV27 and TRBJ1-1, with 8 bases fitting TRBD1. Germline V gives CDR1 MNHEY, CDR2 SMNVEV (reference sequence). The CDR3 is 13 residues long. With V trimmed by 7 bases and J by 10 bases, 11 bases remained unmatched.

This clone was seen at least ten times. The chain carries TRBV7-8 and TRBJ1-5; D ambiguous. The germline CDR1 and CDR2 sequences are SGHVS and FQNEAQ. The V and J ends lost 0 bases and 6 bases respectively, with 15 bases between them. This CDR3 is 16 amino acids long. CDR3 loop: CASSLARAPVSQPQHF. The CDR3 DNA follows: TGTGCCAGCAGCTTAGCGCGAGCCCCGGTGAGTCAGCCCCAGCATTTT.

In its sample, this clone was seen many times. CDR3 coding DNA: TGTGCCAGCAGCCGGGACAGGACCTTTCCGGGGGAGCAGTACTTC. This translates into CASSRDRTFPGEQYF. This chain uses TRBV7-8 with TRBJ2-7, with TRBD1 matching 8 bases. This CDR3 region has 15 residues. Germline V gene lookup returns CDR1 SGHVS and CDR2 FQNEAQ. The V and J ends lost 5 bases and 7 bases, in that order; junction bases with no gene match: 13. The full variable domain, its missing parts supplied by reference TRBV7-8 and TRBJ2-7, is GAGVSQSPRYKVAKRGQDVALRCDPISGHVSLFWYQQALGQGPEFLTYFQNEAQLDKSGLPSDRFFAERPEGSVSTLKIQRTQQEDSAVYLCASSRDRTFPGEQYFGPGTRLTVT.

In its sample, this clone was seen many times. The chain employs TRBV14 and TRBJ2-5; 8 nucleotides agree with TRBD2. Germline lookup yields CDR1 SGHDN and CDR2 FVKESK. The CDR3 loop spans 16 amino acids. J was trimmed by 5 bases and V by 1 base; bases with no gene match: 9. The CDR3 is CASSQARAGGRETQYF. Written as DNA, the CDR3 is TGTGCCAGCAGCCAAGCAAGGGCGGGAGGACGGGAGACCCAGTACTTC.

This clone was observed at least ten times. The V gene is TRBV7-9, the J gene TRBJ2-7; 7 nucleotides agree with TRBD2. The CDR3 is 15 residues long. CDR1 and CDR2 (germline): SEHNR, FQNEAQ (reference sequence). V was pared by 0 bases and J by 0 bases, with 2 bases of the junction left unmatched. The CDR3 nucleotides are TGTGCCAGCAGCTTAGCACGGGAGGTCTCCTACGAGCAGTACTTC. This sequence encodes CASSLAREVSYEQYF.

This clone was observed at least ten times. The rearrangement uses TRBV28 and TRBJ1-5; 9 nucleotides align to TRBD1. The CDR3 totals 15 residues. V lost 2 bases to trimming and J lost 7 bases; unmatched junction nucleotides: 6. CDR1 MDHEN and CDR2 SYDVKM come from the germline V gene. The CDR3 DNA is TGTGCCAGCAGTTTACGGACAGGGGTCGGCCAGCCCCAGCATTTT. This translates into CASSLRTGVGQPQHF.

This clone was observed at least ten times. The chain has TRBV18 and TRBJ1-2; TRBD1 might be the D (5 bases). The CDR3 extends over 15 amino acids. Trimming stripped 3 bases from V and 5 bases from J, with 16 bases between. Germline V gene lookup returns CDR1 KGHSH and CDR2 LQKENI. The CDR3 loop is CASSPSGAEAYGYTF. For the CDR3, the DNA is TGTGCCAGCTCACCGAGCGGGGCTGAGGCTTATGGCTACACCTTC.

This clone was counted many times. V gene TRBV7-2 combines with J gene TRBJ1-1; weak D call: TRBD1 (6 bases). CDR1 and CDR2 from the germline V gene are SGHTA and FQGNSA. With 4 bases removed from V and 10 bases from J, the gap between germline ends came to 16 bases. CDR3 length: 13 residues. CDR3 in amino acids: CASSSRVSGVAFF. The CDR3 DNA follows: TGTGCCAGCAGCTCCCGGGTCTCAGGGGTAGCTTTCTTT.

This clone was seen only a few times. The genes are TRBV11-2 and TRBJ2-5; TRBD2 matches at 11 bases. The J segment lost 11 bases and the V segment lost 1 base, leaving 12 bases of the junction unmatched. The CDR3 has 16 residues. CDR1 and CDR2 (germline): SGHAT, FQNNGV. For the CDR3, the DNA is TGTGCCAGCAGCTTAGTTTTAGCGGGAGGGCCTGAGGAGCAGTACTTC. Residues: CASSLVLAGGPEEQYF.

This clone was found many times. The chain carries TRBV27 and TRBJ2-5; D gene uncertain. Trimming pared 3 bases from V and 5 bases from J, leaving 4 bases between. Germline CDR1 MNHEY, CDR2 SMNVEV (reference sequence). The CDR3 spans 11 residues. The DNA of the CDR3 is TGTGCCAGCAGTTTCAGGGAGACCCAGTACTTC. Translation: CASSFRETQYF.

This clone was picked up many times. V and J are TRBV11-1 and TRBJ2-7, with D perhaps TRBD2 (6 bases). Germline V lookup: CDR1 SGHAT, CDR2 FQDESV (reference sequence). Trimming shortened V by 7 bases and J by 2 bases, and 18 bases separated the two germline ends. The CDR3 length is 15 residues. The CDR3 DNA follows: TGTGCCAGCACCCAGAGTGTCGGGGGAACCTACGAGCAGTACTTC. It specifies CASTQSVGGTYEQYF.

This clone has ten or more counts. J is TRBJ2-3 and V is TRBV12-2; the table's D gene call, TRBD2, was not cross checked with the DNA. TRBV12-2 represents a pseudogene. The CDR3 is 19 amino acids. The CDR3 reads CASRSRGRAPSRCTDTQYF. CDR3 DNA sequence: TGTGCAAGTCGCTCCCGCGGGCGGGCCCCTTCGAGGTGCACAGATACGCAGTATTTT.

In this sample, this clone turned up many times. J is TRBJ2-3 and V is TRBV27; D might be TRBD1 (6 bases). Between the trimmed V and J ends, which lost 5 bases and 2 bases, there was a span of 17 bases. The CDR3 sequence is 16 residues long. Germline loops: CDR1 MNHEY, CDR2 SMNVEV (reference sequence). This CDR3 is CASSPFGQILTDTQYF. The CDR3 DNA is TGTGCCAGCAGTCCATTTGGACAGATCCTCACAGATACGCAGTATTTT.

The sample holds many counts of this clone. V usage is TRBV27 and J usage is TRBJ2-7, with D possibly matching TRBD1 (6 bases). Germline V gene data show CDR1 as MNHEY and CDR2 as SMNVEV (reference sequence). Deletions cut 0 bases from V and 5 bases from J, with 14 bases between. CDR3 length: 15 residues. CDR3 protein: CASSLSAGALHEQYF. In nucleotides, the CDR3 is TGTGCCAGCAGTTTATCGGCAGGGGCTCTCCACGAGCAGTACTTC.

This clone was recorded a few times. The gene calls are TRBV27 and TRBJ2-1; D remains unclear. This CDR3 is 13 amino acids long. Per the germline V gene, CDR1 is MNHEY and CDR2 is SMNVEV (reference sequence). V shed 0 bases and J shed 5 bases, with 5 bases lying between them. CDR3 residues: CASSLSSNNEQFF. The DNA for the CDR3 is TGTGCCAGCAGTTTATCATCCAACAATGAGCAGTTCTTC.

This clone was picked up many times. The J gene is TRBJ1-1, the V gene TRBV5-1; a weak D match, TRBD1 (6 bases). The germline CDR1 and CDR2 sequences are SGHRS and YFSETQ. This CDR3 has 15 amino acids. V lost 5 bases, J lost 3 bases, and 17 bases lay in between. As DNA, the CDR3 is TGCGCCAGCAGTTCCCTAAGGGGGTCGGACACTGAAGCTTTCTTT. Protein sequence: CASSSLRGSDTEAFF.

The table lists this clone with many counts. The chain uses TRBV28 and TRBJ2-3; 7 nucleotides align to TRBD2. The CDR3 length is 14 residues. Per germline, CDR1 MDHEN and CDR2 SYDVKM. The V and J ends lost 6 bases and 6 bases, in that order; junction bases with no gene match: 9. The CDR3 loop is CASRFGLVVDTQYF. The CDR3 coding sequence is TGTGCCAGCAGGTTCGGACTAGTAGTGGATACGCAGTATTTT.

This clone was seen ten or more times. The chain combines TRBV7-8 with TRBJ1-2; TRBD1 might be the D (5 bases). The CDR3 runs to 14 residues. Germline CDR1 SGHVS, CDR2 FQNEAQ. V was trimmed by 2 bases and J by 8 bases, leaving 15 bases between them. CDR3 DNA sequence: TGTGCCAGCAGCTTATCAAGGGGCGCGGGAGGCTACACCTTC. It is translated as CASSLSRGAGGYTF.

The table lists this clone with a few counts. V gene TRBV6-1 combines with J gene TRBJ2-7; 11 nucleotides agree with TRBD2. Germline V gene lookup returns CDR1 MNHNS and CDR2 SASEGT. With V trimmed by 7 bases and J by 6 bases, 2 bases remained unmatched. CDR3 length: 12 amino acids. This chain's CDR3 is CASKTSGSEQYF. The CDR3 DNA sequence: TGTGCCAGCAAAACTAGCGGGAGCGAGCAGTACTTC.

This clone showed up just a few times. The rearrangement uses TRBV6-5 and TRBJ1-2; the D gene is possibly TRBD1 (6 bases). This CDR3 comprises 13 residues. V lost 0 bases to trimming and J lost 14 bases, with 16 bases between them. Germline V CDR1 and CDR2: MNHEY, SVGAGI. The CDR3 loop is CASSYSPTGGETF. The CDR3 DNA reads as TGTGCCAGCAGTTACTCCCCGACAGGAGGCGAAACCTTC.

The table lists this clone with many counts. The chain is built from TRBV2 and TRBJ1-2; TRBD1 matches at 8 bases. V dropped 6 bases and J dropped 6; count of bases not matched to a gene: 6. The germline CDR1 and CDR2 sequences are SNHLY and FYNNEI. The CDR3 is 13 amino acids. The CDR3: CASRDRVRDGYTF. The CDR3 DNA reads TGTGCCAGCAGGGACAGGGTTCGGGATGGCTACACCTTC.

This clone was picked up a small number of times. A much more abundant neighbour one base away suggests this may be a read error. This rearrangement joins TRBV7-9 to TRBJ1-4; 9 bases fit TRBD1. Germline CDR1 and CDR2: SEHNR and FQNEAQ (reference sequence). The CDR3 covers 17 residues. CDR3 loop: CVSSLALGQGLNEKLFF. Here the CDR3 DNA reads TGTGTCAGCAGCTTAGCGTTGGGACAGGGACTTAATGAAAAACTGTTTTTT.